What follows are 9 T cell receptor beta chains derived from one specimen sequenced in a study of T cell responses to AZD1222 COVID-19 vaccine. Method: immunoSEQ multiplex PCR; TCRdb's copy keeps in-frame clones and lacks some. Seen here are about 66,000 clones, roughly 91% observed once, and the top ten hold 4.8%. The sample was peripheral blood, taken 28 days after the second dose of the MenACWY control vaccine. The source of these receptors is an adult who received the MenACWY meningococcal vaccine as a control.

Comments on this clone: The sample contains more than one DNA sequence encoding this CDR3. The CDR3 spells CASSQERRTEAFF. As DNA, the CDR3 is TGTGCCAGCAGCCAAGAGAGGCGGACTGAAGCTTTCTTT. The chain is built from TRBV3-1 (or the pseudogene TRBV3-2) and TRBJ1-1; unclear D gene. Germline values: CDR1 LGHDT, CDR2 YNNKEL (reference sequence). The CDR3 is 13 residues long. Trimming pared 0 bases from V and 5 bases from J, leaving 7 bases between.

The J gene is TRBJ2-7, the V gene TRBV14; 9 nucleotides align to TRBD2. The V and J ends lost 3 bases and 3 bases, in that order; junction bases with no gene match: 12. The CDR3 covers 17 residues. Germline V gene sequence: CDR1 SGHDN, CDR2 FVKESK. The CDR3 loop reads CASSHPPGLAGYYEQYF. CDR3 coding DNA: TGTGCCAGCAGCCACCCCCCAGGGCTAGCGGGATACTACGAGCAGTACTTC.

The chain has TRBV28 and TRBJ1-2; no definite D call. V was shortened by 9 bases and J by 2 bases, with 16 bases between the two germline ends. The germline V gene has CDR1 MDHEN and CDR2 SYDVKM. The CDR3 consists of 14 residues. The CDR3 spells CASHTPQSNYGYTF. The CDR3 DNA follows: TGTGCCAGTCACACCCCACAGAGCAACTATGGCTACACCTTC.

V is TRBV7-2 and J is TRBJ2-7; 8 bases are shared with TRBD1. CDR3 length: 15 residues. V gave up 5 bases and J gave up 4 bases; unmatched junction bases: 10. Germline CDR1 reads SGHTA; CDR2 reads FQGNSA. In DNA, the CDR3 is TGTGCCAGCAGCCGCCCCCCAGGGGGCCTATACGAGCAGTACTTC. Translated: CASSRPPGGLYEQYF.

V and J are TRBV24-1 and TRBJ2-6, with D tentatively TRBD1 or TRBD2 (5 bases each). With 4 bases removed from V and 2 bases from J, the gap between germline ends came to 14 bases. CDR1 and CDR2 (germline): KGHDR, SFDVKD. The CDR3 has 17 residues. The CDR3 loop reads CATSDPGRGTGANVLTF. As DNA, the CDR3 is TGTGCCACCAGTGACCCGGGACGGGGAACTGGGGCCAACGTCCTGACTTTC.

The genes are TRBV7-2 and TRBJ1-2; D is undetermined. Germline lookup yields CDR1 SGHTA and CDR2 FQGNSA. V lost 0 bases and J 2 bases, leaving 19 bases between the germline ends. The CDR3 loop spans 18 amino acids. The CDR3 nucleotides read TGTGCCAGCAGCTTAGCGCTGGGCCACCCCACCCGAAACTATGGCTACACCTTC. This sequence encodes CASSLALGHPTRNYGYTF.

This chain uses TRBV27 with TRBJ2-7; 13 nucleotides match TRBD2. The CDR3 is 16 residues long. Germline-derived CDR1 and CDR2 are MNHEY and SMNVEV (reference sequence). V gave up 5 bases and J gave up 5 bases; unmatched junction bases: 9. This CDR3 is CASSGGGLAGKNEQYF. In nucleotides, the CDR3 is TGTGCCAGCAGTGGGGGGGGACTAGCGGGAAAGAACGAGCAGTACTTC.

CDR3 loop: CASSLGRGTLEQYF. The CDR3 nucleotides are TGTGCCAGCAGCTTAGGGAGGGGGACTTTGGAGCAGTACTTC. The rearrangement joins TRBV11-3 to TRBJ2-7; the D gene could be TRBD1 or TRBD2 (6 bases each). Trimming left V 1 base short and J 7 bases short, with 14 bases between. The length of the CDR3 is 14 residues. Germline CDR1 is SGHNT and CDR2 is YENEEA.

The chain combines TRBV9 with TRBJ2-2; D perhaps matches TRBD2 (5 bases). Germline V gene sequence: CDR1 SGDLS, CDR2 YYNGEE. The CDR3 extends over 14 amino acids. The V gene lost 0 bases and the J gene lost 7 bases, with 10 bases spanning the gap. This chain's CDR3 is CASSVAGRGGELFF. As DNA, the CDR3 is TGTGCCAGCAGCGTAGCTGGCCGGGGCGGGGAGCTGTTTTTT.